The TCR beta chain under discussion was sequenced for a study of glioma-infiltrating T cells after dendritic cell vaccination (dated by TCRdb to about 2016). Looking at the study overall: Of the 15 or so glioblastoma patients in the cohort, all drawn from Phase I and II dendritic cell vaccination trials, 9 were newly diagnosed and 6 had recurrent disease. TCR sequencing metrics, including TIL content and tumor-blood repertoire overlap, were correlated with survival after dendritic cell vaccination. Between the early 2000s and the early 2010s, the patients were given dendritic cell vaccination pulsed with autologous tumor lysate. Three intradermal dendritic cell vaccine injections were administered to patients at biweekly intervals in the arm below the axilla. Tumor-infiltrating lymphocyte content was quantified and tumor and blood repertoires were compared in dendritic cell-vaccinated glioblastoma patients by deep sequencing of TCR beta CDR3 regions. The vaccine consisted of monocyte-derived dendritic cells cultured less than eight days with IL-4 and GM-CSF, then pulsed overnight with autologous tumor lysate. The study at large found these results: Longer time to progression and overall survival after dendritic cell vaccination were predicted by higher estimated pretreatment TIL content. The cohort was small and heterogeneous, and full blood and tumor sets were available for few patients, with initial-recurrent tumor pairs available for even fewer patients. The TCR overlap response model with three groups was called speculative and said to need prospective validation. No direct relationship between TCR clonality and survival was found, suggesting a diverse polyclonal response may matter.

This specimen's time point label, interpreted: after dendritic cell vaccination, including at tumor progression/relapse. Patients were selected on the basis of adequate residual fresh-frozen tumor tissue and more than two years of available survival data. An isocitrate dehydrogenase mutation was not carried by any of the glioblastoma patients, although molecular status was otherwise variable. PBMC were collected before vaccination, two weeks after the third vaccination, and at tumor progression when it occurred. The Qiagen DNeasy Blood extraction Kit was used to extract genomic DNA. TCRB CDR3 regions were amplified from about 2 ug genomic DNA, or all available DNA if less, using the immunoSEQ assay. The multiplex PCR employed 60 forward primers targeting TCR V beta segments and 13 reverse primers targeting J beta segments. To estimate reads per starting template, synthetic control templates were spiked into each sample at limiting dilution. Reads of 87 bp were generated by sequencing on the Illumina HiSeq System. The paper's processing steps were these. PCR and sequencing errors were removed by merging closely related sequences with a nearest neighbor algorithm. TCR overlap was measured as the percentage of unique tumor TCR beta sequences that were also present in the peripheral blood of the same patient. The immuneACCESS repertoire file appears here via TCRdb, limited to in-frame rearrangements. These files lack a portion of the clones; in checked studies, under half of the deficit traces to unresolved V genes, and the cause of the others is not known. V, J and clone size are taken as reported in that table, and D and trimming were inferred from the DNA itself. Recorded for this sample are approximately 93,000 clones; less than 85% of them occurred a single time. About 9.3% of the sample comes from the top ten.

To note about this clone: It has no known antigen specificity. Base qualities are not recorded, but no much larger clone differs from it by a single base.

Clipping removes 1 base from V and 0 bases from J, with 3 as the unmatched junction base count. Taken from cysteine to phenylalanine, the CDR3 has 17 residues. This entry keeps only the CDR3 DNA: 51 bases, framed from base 1. CDR1 and CDR2 (SNHLY, FYNNEI) derive from the germline V gene. Recombination linked TRBV2 to TRBJ2-1; TRBD2 lines up with 10 middle nucleotides. The sequencing used blood, collected after dendritic cell vaccination. The sequence was collected from a human donor with glioblastoma. The nucleotide sequence is TGTGCCAGCAGTGAAGGTAGCGGGAGGATCTCCTACAATGAGCAGTTCTTC. Its protein reads: CASSEGSGRISYNEQFF.